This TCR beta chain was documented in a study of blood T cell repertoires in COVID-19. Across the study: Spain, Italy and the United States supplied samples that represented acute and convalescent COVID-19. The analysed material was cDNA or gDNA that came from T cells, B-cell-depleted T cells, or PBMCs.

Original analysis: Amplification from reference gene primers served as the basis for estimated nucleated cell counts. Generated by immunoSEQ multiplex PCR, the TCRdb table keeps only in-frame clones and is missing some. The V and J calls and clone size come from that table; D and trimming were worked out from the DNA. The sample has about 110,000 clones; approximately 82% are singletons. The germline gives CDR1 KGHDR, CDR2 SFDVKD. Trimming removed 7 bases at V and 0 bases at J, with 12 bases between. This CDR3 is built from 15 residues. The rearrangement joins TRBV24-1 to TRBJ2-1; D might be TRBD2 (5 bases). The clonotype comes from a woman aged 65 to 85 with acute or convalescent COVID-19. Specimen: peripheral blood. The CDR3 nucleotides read TGTGCCACCAGCCCGGGGTCAGGCTCCTACAATGAGCAGTTCTTC. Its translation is CATSPGSGSYNEQFF.